These 31 T cell receptor beta chains originate from one sample sequenced in a study of blood T cells in healthy people across ages. A J-beta primer mix and a sample-barcoded 5' primer were used in a second PCR of about 6 to 12 cycles. TCRdb processed the 5' RACE reads anew with MiXCR; each CDR3 protein has one entry. This table holds roughly 2 million distinct CDR3 sequences, about 50% found once. Specimen: blood. The receptor set was obtained from a woman between 40 and 55 years old in good health.

This chain uses TRBV7-9 with TRBJ2-7; D perhaps matches TRBD1 (5 bases). The V end was cut by 0 bases, the J end by 5 bases, with 11 bases between. The CDR3 is 14 residues long. Per the germline V gene, CDR1 is SEHNR and CDR2 is FQNEAQ (reference sequence). CDR3 residues: CASSLAGDYDEQYF. As DNA, the CDR3 is TGTGCCAGCAGCTTAGCAGGGGATTACGACGAGCAGTACTTC.

J is TRBJ1-1 and V is TRBV6-2 or TRBV6-3; D call uncertain. This CDR3 has 14 residues. The germline V and J ends were trimmed by 7 bases and 4 bases, with 16 bases remaining between them. Germline loops: CDR1 MNHEY, CDR2 SVGEGT. CDR3 DNA sequence: TGTGCCAGCAATGGTGGAAACGAGGGCACTGAAGCTTTCTTT. It yields the protein CASNGGNEGTEAFF.

This clonotype showed up just a few times. The chain has TRBV7-2 and TRBJ2-4, with 11 bases identical to TRBD2. V lost 5 bases, J lost 0 bases, and 6 bases stayed unmatched. Germline assignment: CDR1 SGHTA and CDR2 FQGNSA. The CDR3 is made up of 17 amino acids. DNA for the CDR3: TGTGCCAGCAGCCAGACCCTAGCGGGGGGAGCCAAAAACATTCAGTACTTC. Residues: CASSQTLAGGAKNIQYF.

The CDR3 bases are TGTGCCAGCAGCAACCCTATCGGGGGTTCCTACAATGAGCAGTTCTTC. It yields the protein CASSNPIGGSYNEQFF. The chain uses TRBV11-1 and TRBJ2-1; a possible D gene is TRBD2 (6 bases). The CDR3 has 16 amino acids. Between the trimmed V and J ends, which lost 5 bases and 1 base, there was a span of 15 bases. Per the germline V gene, CDR1 is SGHAT and CDR2 is FQDESV (reference sequence). The full variable domain, its missing parts supplied by reference TRBV11-1 and TRBJ2-1, is EAEVAQSPRYKITEKSQAVAFWCDPISGHATLYWYRQILGQGPELLVQFQDESVVDDSQLPKDRFSAERLKGVDSTLKIQPAELGDSAMYLCASSNPIGGSYNEQFFGPGTRLTVL.

This rearrangement joins TRBV28 to TRBJ1-5; 9 bases are a match to TRBD1. Germline values: CDR1 MDHEN, CDR2 SYDVKM. J gave up 2 bases and V 4 bases, and 9 bases lay outside the gene matches. CDR3 length: 17 residues. The chain's CDR3 is CASSSYRTGVGNQPQHF. CDR3 in DNA: TGTGCCAGCAGTTCCTACCGGACAGGGGTGGGCAATCAGCCCCAGCATTTT.

The rearrangement links TRBV6-2 or TRBV6-3 to TRBJ2-7; tentatively, D is TRBD2 (5 bases). The CDR3 loop spans 14 amino acids. Germline CDR1 reads MNHEY; CDR2 reads SVGEGT. Trimming removed 6 bases at V and 3 bases at J, with 15 bases between. CDR3 protein: CASSRGQVHYEQYF. CDR3 bases: TGTGCCAGCAGCAGAGGGCAGGTCCACTACGAGCAGTACTTC.

CDR3 bases: TGTGCCAGCAGCCAGACAGGAGTCTACGAGCAGTACTTC. Translation gives CASSQTGVYEQYF. This chain uses TRBV14 with TRBJ2-7; D possibly corresponds to TRBD1 (6 bases). The CDR3 runs to 13 residues. V was pared by 3 bases and J by 3 bases, with 9 bases between. In germline, CDR1 is SGHDN, CDR2 FVKESK.

This rearrangement joins TRBV20-1 to TRBJ1-2; D uncertain. CDR1 DFQATT and CDR2 SNEGSKA come from the germline V gene (reference sequence). V was trimmed by 1 base and J by 8 bases, leaving 14 bases between them. The length of the CDR3 is 13 residues. CDR3 loop: CSARVPAHTGYTF. CDR3 nucleotides: TGCAGTGCTAGAGTTCCGGCCCATACCGGCTACACCTTC.

The chain has TRBV6-1 and TRBJ1-5; perhaps TRBD1 as D (5 bases). Trimming cost V 0 bases and J 7 bases, with 16 bases left between them. This CDR3 has 16 residues. Germline CDR1 and CDR2: MNHNS and SASEGT. The CDR3 bases are TGTGCCAGCAGTGAAGCGGGAGTCGGGGGGGGACAGCCCCAGCATTTT. Translation gives CASSEAGVGGGQPQHF.

This rearrangement joins TRBV4-1 to TRBJ2-3; 8 positions match TRBD1. The CDR3 contains 19 residues. Germline V gene sequence: CDR1 MGHRA, CDR2 YSYEKL. The ends lost 1 base at V and 0 bases at J; junction bases unmatched: 12. The DNA of the CDR3 is TGCGCCAGCAGCCAAGCGGGGCTCCTAGGACAGGGAAGCACAGATACGCAGTATTTT. Protein sequence: CASSQAGLLGQGSTDTQYF.

This clonotype was observed many times. CDR3: CASSRLETQYF. As DNA, the CDR3 is TGTGCCAGCAGCCGTCTGGAGACCCAGTACTTC. The chain couples TRBV3-1 to TRBJ2-5; D unresolved. CDR1 and CDR2 (germline): LGHDT, YNNKEL (reference sequence). The CDR3 length is 11 residues. V gave up 4 bases and J gave up 5 bases, with 5 bases separating them.

The rearrangement links TRBV11-2 to TRBJ2-1, with a tentative D call TRBD1 (5 bases). The CDR3 totals 18 residues. Trimming removed 7 bases from V and 2 bases from J, with 24 bases in between. Germline loops: CDR1 SGHAT, CDR2 FQNNGV. CDR3 region: CASTRGARMLFTYNEQFF. CDR3 DNA: TGTGCCAGCACCCGTGGGGCAAGGATGTTATTTACCTACAATGAGCAGTTCTTC.

V and J are TRBV24-1 and TRBJ2-5; TRBD2 matches at 8 bases. Germline trimming cut 7 bases from V and 5 bases from J; bases unmatched to any gene: 8. The CDR3 is 14 amino acids. In germline, CDR1 is KGHDR, CDR2 SFDVKD. Here the CDR3 DNA reads TGTGCCACCAGAGGGACTAGTGGGACGGAGACCCAGTACTTC. Translated, it gives CATRGTSGTETQYF.

This clonotype came up a few times. V and J are TRBV20-1 and TRBJ2-1; TRBD1 matches at 8 bases. This CDR3 has 13 amino acids. CDR1 is DFQATT, CDR2 SNEGSKA, per germline (reference sequence). Unmatched junction bases numbered 7, after V lost 8 bases and J lost 4 bases. The chain's CDR3 is CSPRQGSYNEQFF. Written as DNA, the CDR3 is TGCAGTCCTCGACAGGGGTCGTACAATGAGCAGTTCTTC.

The V call is TRBV2, the J call TRBJ2-1, with 7 bases matching TRBD1. The CDR3 has 14 residues. Germline loops: CDR1 SNHLY, CDR2 FYNNEI. V shed 9 bases, J shed 1 base, and the junction held 6 bases outside the gene matches. This chain's CDR3 is CASHSQGSYNEQFF. The CDR3 nucleotides read TGTGCCAGTCATTCACAGGGGTCCTACAATGAGCAGTTCTTC.

This chain uses TRBV6-6 with TRBJ2-1, with D possibly being TRBD1 or TRBD2 (5 bases each). V was cut by 5 bases and J by 12 bases, with 11 bases left in between. CDR1 and CDR2 (germline): MNHNY, SVGAGI (reference sequence). The CDR3 runs 11 residues. The CDR3 bases are TGTGCCAGCAGTGCCCCCGGGGCGCAGTTCTTC. Its protein is CASSAPGAQFF.

The chain links TRBV29-1 to TRBJ1-1, with D perhaps matching TRBD1 (5 bases). The CDR3 is made up of 12 amino acids. Germline V gene lookup returns CDR1 SQVTM and CDR2 ANQGSEA. Trimming shortened V by 6 bases and J by 6 bases, and 14 bases separated the two germline ends. DNA for the CDR3: TGCAGCGTGAACTCAGGGTCGCCTGAAGCTTTCTTT. Protein sequence: CSVNSGSPEAFF.

The rearrangement uses TRBV29-1 and TRBJ2-7; TRBD1 might be the D (6 bases). The CDR3 is 11 amino acids. CDR1 SQVTM and CDR2 ANQGSEA come from the germline V gene. The V end was cut by 8 bases, the J end by 5 bases, with 13 bases between. CDR3 amino acids: CSSRTGNEQYF. In nucleotides, the CDR3 is TGCAGCTCAAGAACAGGGAACGAGCAGTACTTC.

Only a few counts were recorded for this clonotype. The chain links TRBV15 to TRBJ2-6; 9 bases agree with TRBD1. CDR3 length equals 22 residues. J gave up 0 bases and V 1 base, and 16 bases lay outside the gene matches. Per the germline V gene, CDR1 is LNHNV and CDR2 is YYDKDF (reference sequence). CDR3 residues: CATSRVLGQGYSSSSGANVLTF. As DNA, the CDR3 is TGTGCCACCAGCAGAGTTTTGGGACAGGGTTACTCATCTAGCTCTGGGGCCAACGTCCTGACTTTC.

This clonotype turned up a few times. CDR3 sequence: CASSYEINQPQHF. In nucleotides, the CDR3 is TGTGCCAGCAGTTACGAGATCAATCAGCCCCAGCATTTT. This sequence joins TRBV6-5 and TRBJ1-5; D is undetermined. V was shortened by 2 bases and J by 3 bases, with 5 bases between the two germline ends. Germline V CDR1 and CDR2: MNHEY, SVGAGI. CDR3 length: 13 amino acids.

The chain is built from TRBV4-1 and TRBJ2-7, with 11 positions matching TRBD1. V trimming: 2 bases; J trimming: 5 bases; junction bases outside the gene matches: 14. Germline CDR1 reads MGHRA; CDR2 reads YSYEKL. The CDR3 runs 18 residues. The CDR3 sequence: CASSQLLSGQGATHEQYF. Here the CDR3 DNA reads TGCGCCAGCAGCCAACTCCTGTCTGGACAGGGGGCAACCCACGAGCAGTACTTC.

This clonotype came up a few times. The chain links TRBV2 to TRBJ2-1, with D tentatively TRBD1 or TRBD2 (5 bases each). This CDR3 is built from 14 residues. Germline CDR1 reads SNHLY; CDR2 reads FYNNEI. V was clipped by 3 bases and J by 4 bases, with 10 bases between them. CDR3 sequence reads: CASSDGGTYNEQFF. The CDR3 nucleotides read TGTGCCAGCAGTGATGGGGGAACATACAATGAGCAGTTCTTC. The whole variable domain, filled in from reference TRBV2 and TRBJ2-1, reads EPEVTQTPSHQVTQMGQEVILRCVPISNHLYFYWYRQILGQKVEFLVSFYNNEISEKSEIFDDQFSVERPDGSNFTLKIRSTKLEDSAMYFCASSDGGTYNEQFFGPGTRLTVL.

This clonotype appeared a single time. This chain links TRBV7-9 with TRBJ1-5; D call uncertain. Germline V CDR1 and CDR2: SEHNR, FQNEAQ (reference sequence). The V and J ends lost 5 bases and 4 bases respectively, with 15 bases between them. This CDR3 contains 15 residues. The CDR3: CASSPRGTGNQPQHF. The CDR3 DNA is TGTGCCAGCAGCCCCCGGGGAACCGGGAATCAGCCCCAGCATTTT.

This clonotype was detected a few times. The chain joins TRBV7-2 to TRBJ2-5, with 12 nucleotides matching TRBD2. Per the germline V gene, CDR1 is SGHTA and CDR2 is FQGNSA. V lost 1 base, J lost 5 bases, and 11 bases stayed unmatched. The CDR3 is 18 residues long. The CDR3 here is CASSLDLAGGPGEETQYF. In DNA, the CDR3 is TGTGCCAGCAGCTTAGACCTAGCGGGGGGGCCGGGAGAGGAGACCCAGTACTTC.

This clonotype showed up just a few times. V gene TRBV7-2 combines with J gene TRBJ2-3, with D maybe TRBD1 (6 bases). Germline V gene data show CDR1 as SGHTA and CDR2 as FQGNSA. CDR3 size: 15 residues. V lost 2 bases and J 5 bases, leaving 14 bases between the germline ends. The CDR3 nucleotides are TGTGCCAGCAGCTTACCAAACAGGGTAGAAGATACGCAGTATTTT. Protein sequence: CASSLPNRVEDTQYF.

The chain recombines TRBV4-3 with TRBJ2-3, with 9 positions matching TRBD1. This CDR3 region has 17 residues. Germline V gene lookup returns CDR1 LGHNA and CDR2 YSLEER. After removal of 0 bases from V and 3 bases from J, the junction contained 7 bases not matched to a gene. The CDR3 sequence: CASSQETGGADTDTQYF. The CDR3 bases are TGCGCCAGCAGCCAAGAAACAGGGGGCGCGGATACAGATACGCAGTATTTT.

The chain has TRBV6-1 and TRBJ1-6; a weak D match, TRBD1 (5 bases). V was trimmed by 3 bases and J by 3 bases, leaving 6 bases between them. The CDR3 loop spans 14 amino acids. CDR1 and CDR2 from the germline V gene are MNHNS and SASEGT. CDR3 sequence: CASSEGVYNSPLHF. The CDR3 DNA reads as TGTGCCAGCAGTGAGGGGGTCTATAATTCACCCCTCCACTTT.

In this sample, this clonotype turned up a few times. V usage is TRBV5-1 and J usage is TRBJ2-7; D gene uncertain. V shed 0 bases and J shed 3 bases, with 13 bases lying between them. Germline lookup yields CDR1 SGHRS and CDR2 YFSETQ. The CDR3 totals 15 residues. CDR3 protein: CASSLGRQMNYEQYF. CDR3 nucleotide sequence: TGCGCCAGCAGCTTGGGGCGGCAGATGAACTACGAGCAGTACTTC.

The gene calls are TRBV24-1 and TRBJ2-1; TRBD1 matches 8 bases. The CDR3 runs 17 residues. J was trimmed by 5 bases and V by 9 bases; bases with no gene match: 17. CDR1 KGHDR and CDR2 SFDVKD come from the germline V gene. The CDR3 coding sequence is TGTGCCACCGCCCCCGGACAGGGCGGAGGGGGCCACAATGAGCAGTTCTTC. It specifies CATAPGQGGGGHNEQFF.

The rearrangement links TRBV27 to TRBJ1-5, with TRBD1 as a possible D gene (5 bases). Germline V lookup: CDR1 MNHEY, CDR2 SMNVEV (reference sequence). The V end lost 5 bases, the J end lost 0 bases, and 14 bases lay between the germline ends. The CDR3 spans 16 residues. CDR3 residues: CASSPYGGLSNQPQHF. The CDR3 nucleotides are TGTGCCAGCAGTCCCTATGGGGGTCTTAGCAATCAGCCCCAGCATTTT.

The J gene is TRBJ2-3, the V gene TRBV19; tentative D call: TRBD2 (5 bases). CDR1 is LNHDA and CDR2 is SQIVND in the germline V gene (reference sequence). The CDR3 is made up of 13 amino acids. Deletions cut 3 bases from V and 6 bases from J, with 10 bases between. The CDR3 coding sequence is TGTGCCAGTAGTATGGGTGAGGGCGATACGCAGTATTTT. This translates into CASSMGEGDTQYF.